The present T cell receptor beta chain was sequenced within a study of siplizumab effects on memory and regulatory T cells. Study-level results: Siplizumab caused a significant drop in alloreactive sequences traceable to unstimulated CD4+ memory cells. Unstimulated subsets were the mapping target of only a minor fraction of alloreactive clones.

Germline V gene sequence: CDR1 SGDLS, CDR2 YYNGEE. The ends were cut back, 3 bases at V and 5 bases at J, with 18 bases in the middle. The CDR3 length is 16 residues. The repertoire was sequenced with immunoSEQ multiplex PCR; TCRdb's copy has only in-frame clones and lacks some. This sample has around 97,000 clones, with roughly 94% found just once. On this clone itself: Its cognate antigen is unknown.

This receptor was identified in a human donor in good health. The sequenced sample was non-Treg CD4+ T cells sorted from blood. This chain links TRBV9 with TRBJ2-1; D may correspond to TRBD1 or TRBD2 (5 bases each). This CDR3 is CASSGYGDLGHNEQFF. In DNA form, the CDR3 reads TGTGCCAGCAGCGGATATGGGGACCTAGGACACAATGAGCAGTTCTTC.